One sample yielded the 14 T cell receptor beta chains listed below, sequenced in a study of vaccination effects on CD4 cells after COVID-19. Sequencing followed a ViraFEST assay step that expanded antigen-specific CD4+ T cells with viral peptide pools. The authors isolated CD4+ T cells after roughly 10 days of culture. Participants received two doses of either the BNT162b2 or mRNA-1273 vaccine. Clones were sequenced by immunoSEQ multiplex PCR, and TCRdb holds only the in-frame ones, with some missing. The data contain under 35,000 clones, approximately 71% of them singletons. Their cognate antigens are unknown. Sequenced material: CD4+ T cells from PBMCs cultured with HCoV-NL63 spike peptides, taken after COVID-19 vaccination. These receptors were obtained from a human donor who received a COVID-19 vaccine.

The chain is built from TRBV6-4 and TRBJ2-3, with TRBD2 matching over 14 bases. The germline V gene has CDR1 MRHNA and CDR2 SNTAGT. The V gene end was trimmed by 4 bases and the J gene end by 5 bases; junction bases not matched to a gene: 5. The CDR3 loop spans 16 amino acids. CDR3 bases: TGTGCCAGCAGTGGGTCCGGGACTAGCGGGGGAGATACGCAGTATTTT. The encoded protein is CASSGSGTSGGDTQYF.

The rearrangement uses TRBV27 and TRBJ2-5, with a tentative D call TRBD2 (7 bases). V was shortened by 4 bases and J by 2 bases, with 17 bases between the two germline ends. Germline CDR1 is MNHEY and CDR2 is SMNVEV (reference sequence). The CDR3 totals 16 residues. The CDR3 DNA reads as TGTGCCAGCAGTTCAAAGGGGGGGTGGGTACAAGAGACCCAGTACTTC. Its protein is CASSSKGGWVQETQYF.

This clone has just one count. The rearrangement uses TRBV4-1 and TRBJ1-1, with a weak D call TRBD1 (5 bases). V lost 2 bases, J lost 1 base, and 8 bases lay in between. CDR3 length: 14 residues. Germline V gene sequence: CDR1 MGHRA, CDR2 YSYEKL. This CDR3 is CASSQMGGNTEAFF. The CDR3 DNA is TGCGCCAGCAGCCAAATGGGGGGGAACACTGAAGCTTTCTTT.

This sequence joins TRBV27 and TRBJ1-1; D is unclear. Trimming pared 7 bases from V and 0 bases from J, leaving 15 bases between. CDR3 length: 15 amino acids. The germline V gene has CDR1 MNHEY and CDR2 SMNVEV (reference sequence). Here the CDR3 reads CASTPVGDLNTEAFF. CDR3 nucleotides: TGTGCCAGCACCCCCGTCGGGGATCTGAACACTGAAGCTTTCTTT.

This chain links TRBV5-4 with TRBJ2-1; 8 bases are shared with TRBD1. This CDR3 spans 16 amino acids. CDR1 is SGHNT, CDR2 YYREEE, per germline (reference sequence). V lost 4 bases and J lost 2; bases outside the gene matches: 8. CDR3 loop: CASSRPGGDTYNEQFF. The CDR3 coding sequence is TGTGCCAGCAGCCGTCCAGGGGGCGATACCTACAATGAGCAGTTCTTC.

V usage is TRBV6-5 and J usage is TRBJ1-4; D gene unclear. The ends were cut back, 4 bases at V and 10 bases at J, with 13 bases in the middle. The CDR3 totals 13 residues. Germline V gene data show CDR1 as MNHEY and CDR2 as SVGAGI. CDR3 region: CASSSGVEGKLFF. The CDR3 DNA follows: TGTGCCAGCAGTTCCGGGGTCGAGGGAAAACTGTTTTTT.

J is TRBJ2-7 and V is TRBV20-1; D call uncertain. CDR1 and CDR2 (germline): DFQATT, SNEGSKA (reference sequence). Between the trimmed V and J ends, which lost 1 base and 5 bases, there was a span of 6 bases. The CDR3 consists of 11 residues. CDR3 nucleotides: TGCAGTGCTAGAGTTCGGGACGAGCAGTACTTC. Residues: CSARVRDEQYF.

V gene TRBV7-6 combines with J gene TRBJ1-2; 11 nucleotides match TRBD1. Germline CDR1 is SGHVS and CDR2 is FNYEAQ. The V gene end was trimmed by 1 base and the J gene end by 8 bases; junction bases not matched to a gene: 6. There are 15 residues in the CDR3. The CDR3 nucleotides are TGTGCCAGCAGCTTAGAAGGACAGGGGGCTTACGGCTACACCTTC. The encoded protein is CASSLEGQGAYGYTF.

The chain is built from TRBV3-1 (or the pseudogene TRBV3-2) and TRBJ1-2; 7 nucleotides agree with TRBD1. CDR3 size: 15 residues. Looked up from germline, CDR1 is LGHDT and CDR2 is YNNKEL (reference sequence). The ends lost 2 bases at V and 6 bases at J; junction bases unmatched: 9. CDR3 in DNA: TGTGCCAGCAGCCAACAATTAATAGACAGGGATGGCTACACCTTC. It yields the protein CASSQQLIDRDGYTF.

V and J are TRBV19 and TRBJ2-7; TRBD1 might be the D (6 bases). V gave up 5 bases and J gave up 1 base, with 12 bases separating them. The CDR3 sequence is 14 residues long. Germline CDR1 LNHDA, CDR2 SQIVND (reference sequence). The CDR3 reads CASSEQGASYEQYF. In DNA, the CDR3 is TGTGCCAGTAGTGAACAGGGAGCATCCTACGAGCAGTACTTC.

The rearrangement links TRBV7-2 to TRBJ2-3; D not resolved. The germline V gene has CDR1 SGHTA and CDR2 FQGNSA. V was clipped by 3 bases and J by 0 bases, with 4 bases between them. This CDR3 contains 13 residues. Here the CDR3 DNA reads TGTGCCAGCAGCTTGATGAGCACAGATACGCAGTATTTT. Translation: CASSLMSTDTQYF.

The chain recombines TRBV7-2 with TRBJ1-5, with TRBD1 as a possible D gene (6 bases). Germline assignment: CDR1 SGHTA and CDR2 FQGNSA. The CDR3 totals 17 residues. Trimming shortened V by 1 base and J by 7 bases, and 20 bases separated the two germline ends. The CDR3 DNA reads TGTGCCAGCAGCTTAGTTTTTCGTGCGGGGGGCGGACAGCCCCAGCATTTT. Its translation: CASSLVFRAGGGQPQHF.

This clone is a singleton in its sample. This chain uses TRBV7-2 with TRBJ2-1; D might be TRBD2 (6 bases). The CDR3 totals 16 residues. Deletions cut 1 base from V and 0 bases from J, with 10 bases between. Germline CDR1 and CDR2: SGHTA and FQGNSA. The CDR3 region is CASSLVAVSSYNEQFF. The CDR3 region has the DNA TGTGCCAGCAGCTTAGTAGCGGTAAGCTCCTACAATGAGCAGTTCTTC.

The V gene is TRBV18, the J gene TRBJ2-7, with a weak D call TRBD1 (7 bases). The CDR3 length is 16 residues. V was cut by 3 bases and J by 5 bases, with 20 bases left in between. The germline V gene encodes CDR1 KGHSH and CDR2 LQKENI. DNA of the CDR3: TGTGCCAGCTCACCCAGGACAGGAACGGGAGAAAACGAGCAGTACTTC. Translated, it gives CASSPRTGTGENEQYF.